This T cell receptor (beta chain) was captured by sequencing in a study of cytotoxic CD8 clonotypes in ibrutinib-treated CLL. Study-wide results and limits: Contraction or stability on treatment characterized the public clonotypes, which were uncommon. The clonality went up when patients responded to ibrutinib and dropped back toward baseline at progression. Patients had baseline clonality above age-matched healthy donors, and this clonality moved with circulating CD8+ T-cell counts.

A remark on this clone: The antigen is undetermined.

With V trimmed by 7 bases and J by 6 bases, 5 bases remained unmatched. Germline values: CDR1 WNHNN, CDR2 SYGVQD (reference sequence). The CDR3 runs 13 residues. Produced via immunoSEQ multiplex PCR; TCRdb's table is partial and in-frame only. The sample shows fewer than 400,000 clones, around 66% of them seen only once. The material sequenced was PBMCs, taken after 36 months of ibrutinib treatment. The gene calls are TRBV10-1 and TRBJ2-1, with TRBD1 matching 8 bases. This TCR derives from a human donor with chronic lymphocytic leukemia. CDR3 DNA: TGCGCCAGCACCGGACAGGGCAGCAATGAGCAGTTCTTC. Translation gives CASTGQGSNEQFF.